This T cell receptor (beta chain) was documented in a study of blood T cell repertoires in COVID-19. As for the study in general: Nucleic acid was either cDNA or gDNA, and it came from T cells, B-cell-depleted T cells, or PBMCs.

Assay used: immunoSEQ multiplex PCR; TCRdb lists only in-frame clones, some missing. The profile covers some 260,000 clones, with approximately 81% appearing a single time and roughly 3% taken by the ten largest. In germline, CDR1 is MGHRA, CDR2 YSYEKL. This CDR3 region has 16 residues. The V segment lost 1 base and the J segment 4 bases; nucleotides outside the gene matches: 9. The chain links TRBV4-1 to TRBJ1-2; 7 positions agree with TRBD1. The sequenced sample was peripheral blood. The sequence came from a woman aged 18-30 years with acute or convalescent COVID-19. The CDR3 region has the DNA TGCGCCAGCAGCCAAGGGGGTCAGGGGGACGCCTATGGCTACACCTTC. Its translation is CASSQGGQGDAYGYTF.